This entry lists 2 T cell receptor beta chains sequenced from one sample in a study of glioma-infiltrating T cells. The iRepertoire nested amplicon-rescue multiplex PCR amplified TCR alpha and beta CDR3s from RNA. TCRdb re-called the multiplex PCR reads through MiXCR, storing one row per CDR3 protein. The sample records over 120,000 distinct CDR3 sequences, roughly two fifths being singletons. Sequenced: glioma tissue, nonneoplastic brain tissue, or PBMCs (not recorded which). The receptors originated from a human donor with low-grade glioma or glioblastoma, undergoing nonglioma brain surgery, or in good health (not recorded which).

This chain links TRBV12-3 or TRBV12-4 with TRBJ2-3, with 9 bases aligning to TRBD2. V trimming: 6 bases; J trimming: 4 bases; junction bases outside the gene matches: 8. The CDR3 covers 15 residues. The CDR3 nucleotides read TGTGCCAGCAGCCTGATAGCGGGAGTGTCAGATACGCAGTATTTT. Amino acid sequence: CASSLIAGVSDTQYF.

CDR3 protein: CASSLAGSSKAFF. In nucleotides, the CDR3 is TGTGCCAGCAGCTTGGCCGGGTCCAGCAAAGCTTTCTTT. The J gene is TRBJ1-1, the V gene TRBV5-6; no reliable D call. This CDR3 has 13 residues. Germline assignment: CDR1 SGHDT and CDR2 YYEEEE. V lost 0 bases and J 9 bases, leaving 12 bases between the germline ends.